A single sample gave rise to the 27 T cell receptor beta chains below, sequenced in a study of T cell responses to AZD1222 COVID-19 vaccine. The table came from immunoSEQ multiplex PCR; TCRdb's copy has only in-frame clones and leaves some out. The table shows 100,000 or so clones, with about four fifths occurring only once. The sample was peripheral blood, taken on day 0 of AZD1222 vaccination. These receptors were collected from an adult in good health.

Comment on this clone: The identical CDR3 is also encoded by other nucleotide sequences in the sample. J is TRBJ2-7 and V is TRBV5-1, with 9 bases fitting TRBD1. Germline V gives CDR1 SGHRS, CDR2 YFSETQ. J gave up 0 bases and V 2 bases, and 0 bases lay outside the gene matches. CDR3 length: 14 residues. CDR3 nucleotides: TGCGCCAGCAGCTTACAGGGGGCCTCCTACGAGCAGTACTTC. The encoded protein is CASSLQGASYEQYF.

The genes are TRBV9 and TRBJ1-2; 7 bases map to TRBD1. With 1 base clipped from V and 6 bases from J, the junction kept 15 bases outside the gene matches. The CDR3 sequence is 17 residues long. Germline V gene data show CDR1 as SGDLS and CDR2 as YYNGEE. The CDR3 region has the DNA TGTGCCAGCAGCGTAATCCGCACACACAGGGGAGACGATGGCTACACCTTC. Translated, it gives CASSVIRTHRGDDGYTF.

This chain links TRBV19 with TRBJ2-2; D ambiguous. V was clipped by 4 bases and J by 4 bases, with 13 bases between them. This CDR3 region has 15 residues. Germline V CDR1 and CDR2: LNHDA, SQIVND (reference sequence). This chain's CDR3 is CASSRQPDLTGELFF. CDR3 nucleotide sequence: TGTGCCAGTAGTAGGCAACCGGACCTCACCGGGGAGCTGTTTTTT.

The chain recombines TRBV11-2 with TRBJ2-3; 7 positions agree with TRBD2. CDR3 length: 16 amino acids. V was clipped by 2 bases and J by 2 bases; unmatched bases: 7. Germline V lookup: CDR1 SGHAT, CDR2 FQNNGV. The chain's CDR3 is CASSLWTGGPTDTQYF. CDR3 coding DNA: TGTGCCAGCAGCTTATGGACGGGGGGACCCACAGATACGCAGTATTTT.

The chain couples TRBV14 to TRBJ1-6, with D unresolved. The CDR3 contains 14 residues. V lost 3 bases, J lost 6 bases, and 9 bases lay in between. Germline V lookup: CDR1 SGHDN, CDR2 FVKESK. The CDR3 loop reads CASSHRAVNSPLHF. The CDR3 coding sequence is TGTGCCAGCAGCCACCGCGCAGTTAATTCACCCCTCCACTTT.

The chain employs TRBV19 and TRBJ2-3; 8 positions match TRBD1. Germline lookup yields CDR1 LNHDA and CDR2 SQIVND (reference sequence). The trim removed 3 bases at V and 5 bases at J, leaving 7 bases unmatched. The CDR3 covers 15 residues. CDR3 region: CASSISGGRGDTQYF. CDR3 nucleotides: TGTGCCAGTAGTATTTCAGGGGGCAGGGGAGATACGCAGTATTTT.

V and J are TRBV14 and TRBJ2-1; tentatively, D is TRBD1 (6 bases). The length of the CDR3 is 14 residues. Germline CDR1 SGHDN, CDR2 FVKESK. Trimming removed 2 bases at V and 7 bases at J, with 12 bases between. The CDR3 region is CASSQHVQGNEQFF. The DNA of the CDR3 is TGTGCCAGCAGCCAACACGTTCAGGGGAATGAGCAGTTCTTC. Complete variable domain (other parts from reference TRBV14 and TRBJ2-1): EAGVTQFPSHSVIEKGQTVTLRCDPISGHDNLYWYRRVMGKEIKFLLHFVKESKQDESGMPNNRFLAERTGGTYSTLKVQPAELEDSGVYFCASSQHVQGNEQFFGPGTRLTVL.

This clone occurred once. The V call is TRBV25-1, the J call TRBJ1-2; unclear D gene. The germline gives CDR1 MGHDK, CDR2 SYGVNS. Trimming removed 4 bases from V and 1 base from J, with 13 bases in between. The CDR3 is 15 amino acids. CDR3 sequence reads: CASSGSVPGNYGYTF. The CDR3, as DNA: TGTGCCAGCAGTGGGTCGGTTCCCGGTAACTATGGCTACACCTTC.

This sequence joins TRBV18 and TRBJ2-1; 9 bases map to TRBD1. The germline gives CDR1 KGHSH, CDR2 LQKENI. This CDR3 spans 15 amino acids. V trimming: 2 bases; J trimming: 4 bases; junction bases outside the gene matches: 3. In DNA, the CDR3 is TGTGCCAGCTCACCAAACAGGGGGCTTTACAATGAGCAGTTCTTC. It yields the protein CASSPNRGLYNEQFF.

The rearrangement joins TRBV16 to TRBJ2-1, with TRBD2 matching 10 bases. The germline CDR1 and CDR2 sequences are KGHSY and FQNENV. The CDR3 has 17 amino acids. The trim removed 2 bases at V and 4 bases at J, leaving 8 bases unmatched. Here the CDR3 reads CASSQTASGGIYNEQFF. The CDR3 coding sequence is TGTGCCAGCAGCCAAACGGCTAGCGGGGGTATATACAATGAGCAGTTCTTC.

The genes are TRBV6-4 and TRBJ2-1, with 15 bases lining up with TRBD2. This CDR3 has 15 amino acids. Losses at the gene ends were 5 bases for V and 9 bases for J; bases not matched to a gene: 5. Germline V CDR1 and CDR2: MRHNA, SNTAGT. The CDR3 loop reads CASSRTSGGAFEQFF. The CDR3 DNA follows: TGTGCCAGCAGTCGGACTAGCGGGGGGGCCTTTGAGCAGTTCTTC.

In this sample, this clone turned up once. The rearrangement uses TRBV29-1 and TRBJ2-1; the D is unclear. CDR1 is SQVTM, CDR2 ANQGSEA, per germline. V was trimmed by 8 bases and J by 2 bases, leaving 19 bases between them. CDR3 length equals 15 residues. The CDR3: CSTRTFPLTYNEQFF. The CDR3 nucleotides are TGCAGCACCAGGACGTTTCCCCTTACCTACAATGAGCAGTTCTTC.

DNA for the CDR3: TGTGCCAGCAGCCCACGGACAGGGAACACTGAAGCTTTCTTT. This sequence encodes CASSPRTGNTEAFF. This rearrangement joins TRBV7-9 to TRBJ1-1, with 7 nucleotides matching TRBD1. This CDR3 has 14 residues. CDR1 SEHNR and CDR2 FQNEAQ come from the germline V gene (reference sequence). J was trimmed by 1 base and V by 5 bases; bases with no gene match: 4.

The V gene is TRBV6-5, the J gene TRBJ1-2, with unresolved D. The V end lost 10 bases, the J end lost 3 bases, and 18 bases lay between the germline ends. This CDR3 is built from 14 residues. Germline values: CDR1 MNHEY, CDR2 SVGAGI. The CDR3 reads CAISRGGFDYGYTF. DNA of the CDR3: TGTGCCATCTCACGGGGAGGTTTCGACTATGGCTACACCTTC.

The chain is built from TRBV9 and TRBJ2-3; D unclear. Per germline, CDR1 SGDLS and CDR2 YYNGEE. Trimming stripped 0 bases from V and 4 bases from J, with 9 bases between. This CDR3 is built from 14 residues. In nucleotides, the CDR3 is TGTGCCAGCAGCGTAGTAGCTATTGCAGATACGCAGTATTTT. It encodes CASSVVAIADTQYF.

V usage is TRBV9 and J usage is TRBJ2-3; TRBD2 matches at 8 bases. Germline V gene lookup returns CDR1 SGDLS and CDR2 YYNGEE. After removal of 3 bases from V and 2 bases from J, the junction contained 11 bases not matched to a gene. The length of the CDR3 is 17 residues. This CDR3 is CASSGGRRAGVTDTQYF. DNA of the CDR3: TGTGCCAGCAGCGGTGGTCGGCGAGCGGGGGTCACAGATACGCAGTATTTT.

This rearrangement joins TRBV11-2 to TRBJ2-7; D call uncertain. The CDR3 contains 13 residues. V lost 2 bases to trimming and J lost 0 bases, with 5 bases between them. Germline V gene lookup returns CDR1 SGHAT and CDR2 FQNNGV. The CDR3 sequence: CASSLRSSYEQYF. In DNA, the CDR3 is TGTGCCAGCAGCTTAAGGAGCTCCTACGAGCAGTACTTC.

This chain uses TRBV6-2 or TRBV6-3 with TRBJ1-5; 8 nucleotides align to TRBD1. This CDR3 spans 16 amino acids. Per germline, CDR1 MNHEY and CDR2 SVGEGT. V shed 5 bases and J 6 bases; nucleotides not matched to a gene: 12. The CDR3 reads CASSRSGTGRIQPQHF. The CDR3 DNA follows: TGTGCCAGCAGTCGGTCCGGGACAGGAAGAATTCAGCCCCAGCATTTT.

J is TRBJ2-5 and V is TRBV4-1; 7 bases align to TRBD1. The germline V gene encodes CDR1 MGHRA and CDR2 YSYEKL. V lost 3 bases and J lost 3; bases outside the gene matches: 4. The CDR3 consists of 14 residues. The CDR3 DNA is TGCGCCAGCAGCCATGGGACAGTTAAAGAGACCCAGTACTTC. Protein product: CASSHGTVKETQYF.

This clone was observed a few times. The chain is built from TRBV30 and TRBJ2-7, with 7 bases fitting TRBD2. The CDR3 sequence is 13 residues long. V lost 2 bases to trimming and J lost 3 bases; unmatched junction nucleotides: 4. Germline CDR1 GTSNPN, CDR2 SVGIG (reference sequence). CDR3 sequence: CAWSRSGVYEQYF. In DNA, the CDR3 is TGTGCCTGGAGTAGGAGCGGGGTCTACGAGCAGTACTTC. Combining the CDR3 with reference TRBV30 and TRBJ2-7 gives the whole variable domain SQTIHQWPATLVQPVGSPLSLECTVEGTSNPNLYWYRQAAGRGLQLLFYSVGIGQISSEVPQNLSASRPQDRQFILSSKKLLLSDSGFYLCAWSRSGVYEQYFGPGTRLTVT.

V usage is TRBV5-5 and J usage is TRBJ2-7, with no clear D. This CDR3 comprises 13 residues. V was cut by 1 base and J by 5 bases, with 10 bases left in between. Germline values: CDR1 SGHKS, CDR2 YYEKEE (reference sequence). DNA of the CDR3: TGTGCCAGCAGCTTGATGGGGAACAACGAGCAGTACTTC. This encodes CASSLMGNNEQYF.

V is TRBV15 and J is TRBJ2-2; D gene uncertain. The CDR3 runs 13 residues. Trimming shortened V by 0 bases and J by 8 bases, and 7 bases separated the two germline ends. Germline CDR1 is LNHNV and CDR2 is YYDKDF (reference sequence). CDR3 residues: CATSRDLRGELFF. The DNA for the CDR3 is TGTGCCACCAGCAGAGATCTACGGGGGGAGCTGTTTTTT.

This chain links TRBV9 with TRBJ1-3; TRBD1 matches 8 bases. Germline lookup yields CDR1 SGDLS and CDR2 YYNGEE. Losses at the gene ends were 0 bases for V and 8 bases for J; bases not matched to a gene: 4. The CDR3 runs to 14 residues. The CDR3 spells CASSVESGGDTIYF. The CDR3, as DNA: TGTGCCAGCAGCGTAGAGTCAGGGGGCGACACCATATATTTT. Combining the CDR3 with reference TRBV9 and TRBJ1-3 gives the whole variable domain DSGVTQTPKHLITATGQRVTLRCSPRSGDLSVYWYQQSLDQGLQFLIQYYNGEERAKGNILERFSAQQFPDLHSELNLSSLELGDSALYFCASSVESGGDTIYFGEGSWLTVV.

This clone was seen a few times. This rearrangement joins TRBV6-5 to TRBJ1-2, with D unclear. The CDR3 sequence is 12 residues long. Trimming stripped 2 bases from V and 7 bases from J, with 8 bases between. Germline V gene sequence: CDR1 MNHEY, CDR2 SVGAGI. The CDR3 DNA is TGTGCCAGCAGTTACGACCGGTCTGGCTACACCTTC. It codes for CASSYDRSGYTF.

This sequence joins TRBV5-1 and TRBJ1-2; D not certain. This CDR3 spans 14 amino acids. The V and J ends lost 0 bases and 5 bases respectively, with 11 bases between them. Germline V gene data show CDR1 as SGHRS and CDR2 as YFSETQ. CDR3 amino acids: CASSLAGELYGYTF. The CDR3 bases are TGCGCCAGCAGCTTGGCTGGGGAACTATATGGCTACACCTTC.

By its share, this clone is medium-sized (0.01 to 0.1%). In DNA form, the CDR3 reads TGCGCCAGCAGCCAAGAACCGGACAGCTCCTACGAGCAGTACTTC. Its translation is CASSQEPDSSYEQYF. V and J are TRBV4-3 and TRBJ2-7, with D perhaps matching TRBD1 (6 bases). Trimming pared 0 bases from V and 0 bases from J, leaving 9 bases between. The CDR3 consists of 15 residues. Germline assignment: CDR1 LGHNA and CDR2 YSLEER.

The rearrangement uses TRBV7-9 and TRBJ1-5, with TRBD1 identical over 9 bases. This CDR3 has 15 residues. Trimming removed 5 bases from V and 4 bases from J; junction bases left unmatched: 6. The V gene's germline CDR1 is SEHNR and CDR2 FQNEAQ (reference sequence). CDR3 protein: CASSPTTGGNQPQHF. For the CDR3, the DNA is TGTGCCAGCAGCCCCACGACAGGGGGGAATCAGCCCCAGCATTTT.